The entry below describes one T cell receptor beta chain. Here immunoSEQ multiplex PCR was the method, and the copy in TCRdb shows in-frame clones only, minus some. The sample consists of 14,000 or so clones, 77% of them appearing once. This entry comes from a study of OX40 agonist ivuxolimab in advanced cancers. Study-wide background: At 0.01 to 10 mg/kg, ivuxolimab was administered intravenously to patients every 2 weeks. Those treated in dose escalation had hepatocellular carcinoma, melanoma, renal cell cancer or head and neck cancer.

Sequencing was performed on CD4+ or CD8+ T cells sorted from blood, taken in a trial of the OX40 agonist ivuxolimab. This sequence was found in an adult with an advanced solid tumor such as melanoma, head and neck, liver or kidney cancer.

The DNA for the CDR3 is TGTGCCAGCAGTTCATCGGACAGTTCCTACGAGCAGTACTTC. Translating it yields CASSSSDSSYEQYF. The chain has TRBV28 and TRBJ2-7, with D possibly TRBD1 on 6 matching bases. V lost 4 bases to trimming and J lost 1 base, with 11 bases between them. Germline loops: CDR1 MDHEN, CDR2 SYDVKM. The CDR3 loop spans 14 amino acids.